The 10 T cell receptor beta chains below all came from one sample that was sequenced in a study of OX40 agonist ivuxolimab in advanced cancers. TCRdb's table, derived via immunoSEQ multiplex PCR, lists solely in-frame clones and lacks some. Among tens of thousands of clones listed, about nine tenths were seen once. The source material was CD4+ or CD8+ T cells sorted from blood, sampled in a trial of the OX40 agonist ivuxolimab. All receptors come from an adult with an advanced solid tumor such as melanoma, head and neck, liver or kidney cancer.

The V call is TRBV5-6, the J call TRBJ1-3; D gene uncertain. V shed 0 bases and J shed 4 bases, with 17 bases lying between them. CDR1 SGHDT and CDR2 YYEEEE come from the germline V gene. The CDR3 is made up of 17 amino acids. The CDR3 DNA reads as TGTGCCAGCAGCTTGGAGGAGGCCCGACCGCGGGGAAACACCATATATTTT. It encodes CASSLEEARPRGNTIYF.

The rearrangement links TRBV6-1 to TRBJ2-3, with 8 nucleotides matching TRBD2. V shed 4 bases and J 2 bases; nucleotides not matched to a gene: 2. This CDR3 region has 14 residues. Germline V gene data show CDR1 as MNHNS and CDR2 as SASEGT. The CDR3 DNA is TGTGCCAGCAGTGGCGGGGGGACCACAGATACGCAGTATTTT. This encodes CASSGGGTTDTQYF.

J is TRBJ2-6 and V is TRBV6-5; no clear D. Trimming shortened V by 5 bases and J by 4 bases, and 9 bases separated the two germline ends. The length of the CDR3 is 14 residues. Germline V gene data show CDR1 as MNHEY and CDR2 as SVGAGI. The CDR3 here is CASSPIQGANVLTF. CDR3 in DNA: TGTGCCAGCAGTCCCATACAGGGGGCCAACGTCCTGACTTTC.

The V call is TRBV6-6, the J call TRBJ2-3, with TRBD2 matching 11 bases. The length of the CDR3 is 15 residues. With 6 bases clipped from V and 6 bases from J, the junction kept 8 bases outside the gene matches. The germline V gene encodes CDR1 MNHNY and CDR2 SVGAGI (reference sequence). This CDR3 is CASRPIAGGLDTQYF. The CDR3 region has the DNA TGTGCCAGCAGACCTATAGCGGGGGGGCTCGATACGCAGTATTTT.

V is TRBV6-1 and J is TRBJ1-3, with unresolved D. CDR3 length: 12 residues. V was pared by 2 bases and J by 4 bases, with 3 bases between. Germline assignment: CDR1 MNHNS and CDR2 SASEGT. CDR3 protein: CASSERGNTIYF. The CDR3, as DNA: TGTGCCAGCAGTGAACGAGGAAACACCATATATTTT.

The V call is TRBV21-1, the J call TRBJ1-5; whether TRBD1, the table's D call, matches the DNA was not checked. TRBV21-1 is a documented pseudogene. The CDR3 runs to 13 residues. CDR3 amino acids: CPGQAMLDQPQHF. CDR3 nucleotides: TGTCCCGGACAGGCGATGCTTGATCAGCCCCAGCATTTT.

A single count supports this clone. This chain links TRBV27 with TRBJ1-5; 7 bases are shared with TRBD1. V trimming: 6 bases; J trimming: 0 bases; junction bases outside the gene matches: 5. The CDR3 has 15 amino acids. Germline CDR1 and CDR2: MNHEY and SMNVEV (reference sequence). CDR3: CASSLQGFSNQPQHF. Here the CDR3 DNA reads TGTGCCAGCAGCCTACAGGGGTTTAGCAATCAGCCCCAGCATTTT.

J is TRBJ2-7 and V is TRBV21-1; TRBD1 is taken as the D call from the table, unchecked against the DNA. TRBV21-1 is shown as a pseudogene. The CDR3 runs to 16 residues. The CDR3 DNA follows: TGTGCCAGCAGCAACCCAGACAGGGCCCGCTCCTACGAGCAGTACGTC. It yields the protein CASSNPDRARSYEQYV.

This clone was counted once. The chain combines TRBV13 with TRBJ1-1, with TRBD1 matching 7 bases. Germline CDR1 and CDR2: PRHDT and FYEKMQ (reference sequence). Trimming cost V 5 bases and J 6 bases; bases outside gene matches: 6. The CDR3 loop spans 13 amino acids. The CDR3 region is CASSLSDRSEAFF. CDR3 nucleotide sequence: TGTGCCAGCAGCCTCTCGGACAGGTCTGAAGCTTTCTTT.

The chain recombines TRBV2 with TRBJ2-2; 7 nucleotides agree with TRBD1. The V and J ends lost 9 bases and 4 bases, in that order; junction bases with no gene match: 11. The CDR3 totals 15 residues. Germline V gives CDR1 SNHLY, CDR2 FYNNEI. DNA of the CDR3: TGTGCCAGTACTGGGACAGCCGGGGCCACCGGGGAGCTGTTTTTT. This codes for CASTGTAGATGELFF.